A single sample gave rise to the 22 T cell receptor beta chains below, sequenced in a study of T cell repertoires in cytomegalovirus infection. From the reads, TCRdb called clonotypes with MiXCR, one entry per CDR3 protein. The data contain 200,000 to 300,000 distinct CDR3 sequences, 8% to 9.5% of them singletons. The source material was PBMCs. The receptors derive from a human donor in good health (CMV status not recorded). Some clones in this sample may be carry-over from other donors' samples.

This clonotype was seen ten or more times. V gene TRBV18 combines with J gene TRBJ1-1, with D possibly matching TRBD1 (5 bases). The germline V gene encodes CDR1 KGHSH and CDR2 LQKENI. V was trimmed by 2 bases and J by 3 bases, leaving 10 bases between them. The CDR3 contains 14 residues. The CDR3 here is CASSPSLGDTEAFF. CDR3 DNA sequence: TGTGCCAGCTCACCATCTTTAGGGGACACTGAAGCTTTCTTT.

This clonotype was counted ten times or more. The V and J genes are TRBV7-2 and TRBJ1-1; D unresolved. This CDR3 has 15 amino acids. Germline V CDR1 and CDR2: SGHTA, FQGNSA. The germline V and J ends were trimmed by 4 bases and 6 bases, with 18 bases remaining between them. CDR3 nucleotides: TGTGCCAGCAGCTCACCGGGAAAAGCTAACGCTGAAGCTTTCTTT. It yields the protein CASSSPGKANAEAFF.

This clonotype has at least ten counts. The chain couples TRBV7-2 to TRBJ2-2, with D unclear. Germline V gives CDR1 SGHTA, CDR2 FQGNSA. V lost 3 bases to trimming and J lost 5 bases, with 7 bases between them. This CDR3 has 13 residues. As DNA, the CDR3 is TGTGCCAGCAGCTTGGTTCGAACCGGGGAGCTGTTTTTT. Amino acids: CASSLVRTGELFF.

This clonotype was detected only a few times. The V gene is TRBV19, the J gene TRBJ2-1; 9 bases match TRBD2. CDR3 size: 16 residues. V lost 6 bases and J lost 2; bases outside the gene matches: 8. From germline, CDR1 is LNHDA and CDR2 SQIVND (reference sequence). The CDR3 region is CASSRTAGGPYNEQFF. Written as DNA, the CDR3 is TGTGCCAGTAGCAGGACGGCGGGAGGGCCCTACAATGAGCAGTTCTTC. The entire variable domain, with the rest obtained from reference TRBV19 and TRBJ2-1, is as follows: DGGITQSPKYLFRKEGQNVTLSCEQNLNHDAMYWYRQDPGQGLRLIYYSQIVNDFQKGDIAEGYSVSREKKESFPLTVTSAQKNPTAFYLCASSRTAGGPYNEQFFGPGTRLTVL.

This clonotype has only a few counts. The genes are TRBV5-1 and TRBJ2-1; D gene uncertain. Germline V gene lookup returns CDR1 SGHRS and CDR2 YFSETQ. The CDR3 contains 13 residues. Trimming stripped 4 bases from V and 5 bases from J, with 10 bases between. The CDR3 sequence: CASSLTADNEQFF. The CDR3 DNA reads TGCGCCAGCAGCCTGACGGCGGACAATGAGCAGTTCTTC.

This clonotype was observed at least ten times. The rearrangement joins TRBV6-1 to TRBJ1-1, with D possibly being TRBD1 (5 bases). CDR1 and CDR2 (germline): MNHNS, SASEGT. This CDR3 comprises 12 residues. The ends were cut back, 7 bases at V and 5 bases at J, with 11 bases in the middle. Here the CDR3 reads CASMGGGTEAFF. The CDR3 DNA reads TGTGCCAGCATGGGGGGAGGGACTGAAGCTTTCTTT.

The sample holds a few counts of this clonotype. This rearrangement joins TRBV7-2 to TRBJ1-1; TRBD1 matches at 9 bases. CDR3 length: 14 residues. Germline trimming cut 4 bases from V and 4 bases from J; bases unmatched to any gene: 4. CDR1 and CDR2 (germline): SGHTA, FQGNSA. CDR3 in amino acids: CASSSTGGFTEAFF. CDR3 DNA sequence: TGTGCCAGCAGCTCAACAGGGGGCTTCACTGAAGCTTTCTTT.

This clonotype was observed at least ten times. V gene TRBV28 combines with J gene TRBJ2-7, with TRBD1 identical over 12 bases. Germline assignment: CDR1 MDHEN and CDR2 SYDVKM. V gave up 3 bases and J gave up 13 bases; unmatched junction bases: 4. This CDR3 is built from 12 residues. CDR3 in amino acids: CASSLGQGASYF. The CDR3 DNA follows: TGTGCCAGCAGTTTGGGACAGGGGGCGAGTTACTTC.

This clonotype appeared many times. The V gene is TRBV7-2, the J gene TRBJ1-6; 9 bases agree with TRBD1. CDR3 size: 19 residues. CDR1 and CDR2 from the germline V gene are SGHTA and FQGNSA. The ends lost 2 bases at V and 6 bases at J; junction bases unmatched: 14. DNA for the CDR3: TGTGCCAGCAGCTTAAAAGATGGGACAGGGACGTACGTTAATTCACCCCTCCACTTT. As protein: CASSLKDGTGTYVNSPLHF.

This clonotype was counted many times. J is TRBJ2-2 and V is TRBV7-8; TRBD2 might be the D (6 bases). V lost 4 bases to trimming and J lost 2 bases, with 14 bases between them. The CDR3 extends over 16 amino acids. Germline lookup yields CDR1 SGHVS and CDR2 FQNEAQ. CDR3 DNA: TGTGCCAGCAGCTCGACCCCGGGAGTCAACACCGGGGAGCTGTTTTTT. Amino acid sequence: CASSSTPGVNTGELFF.

This clonotype has more than one count but fewer than ten. The chain uses TRBV2 and TRBJ2-7, with D unclear. Trimming cost V 1 base and J 3 bases, with 13 bases left between them. Per germline, CDR1 SNHLY and CDR2 FYNNEI. The length of the CDR3 is 15 residues. The CDR3 protein is CASSEGRVANYEQYF. The DNA for the CDR3 is TGTGCCAGCAGTGAAGGGCGCGTAGCAAACTACGAGCAGTACTTC.

The chain employs TRBV2 and TRBJ2-7; D is unclear. The CDR3 runs to 11 residues. Deletions cut 6 bases from V and 3 bases from J, with 6 bases between. The V gene's germline CDR1 is SNHLY and CDR2 FYNNEI. The CDR3 DNA sequence: TGTGCCAGCAGGATTAACTACGAGCAGTACTTC. It codes for CASRINYEQYF.

The chain uses TRBV30 and TRBJ1-5, with D maybe TRBD1 (5 bases). The CDR3 extends over 17 amino acids. Trimming removed 0 bases at V and 7 bases at J, with 22 bases between. Germline V lookup: CDR1 GTSNPN, CDR2 SVGIG (reference sequence). CDR3 coding DNA: TGTGCCTGGAGTGTAAATCCTCTTGGCAGGGCGGCCCAGCCCCAGCATTTT. Its translation is CAWSVNPLGRAAQPQHF.

The genes are TRBV4-3 and TRBJ1-2; TRBD1 agrees at 8 bases. The junction had 17 bases not matched to a gene; V was cut back by 4 bases and J by 7 bases. Germline V gene lookup returns CDR1 LGHNA and CDR2 YSLEER. The CDR3 contains 17 residues. The CDR3 loop reads CASSPGAVSGTGGGYTF. The CDR3 coding sequence is TGCGCCAGCAGCCCAGGGGCCGTAAGCGGGACAGGTGGTGGCTACACCTTC.

The rearrangement uses TRBV11-2 and TRBJ1-1; a weak D match, TRBD1 (6 bases). V was pared by 4 bases and J by 4 bases, with 25 bases between. Germline V gives CDR1 SGHAT, CDR2 FQNNGV. This CDR3 spans 18 amino acids. CDR3 sequence: CASSSRSWGRSMGTEAFF. The CDR3, as DNA: TGTGCCAGCAGCTCCCGATCCTGGGGGCGCTCAATGGGCACTGAAGCTTTCTTT.

This clonotype was observed many times. The genes are TRBV29-1 and TRBJ2-1, with D possibly matching TRBD2 (7 bases). CDR3 length: 12 amino acids. Germline CDR1 and CDR2: SQVTM and ANQGSEA. Deletions cut 8 bases from V and 6 bases from J, with 14 bases between. CDR3: CSWGGAGNEQFF. In DNA, the CDR3 is TGCAGCTGGGGGGGGGCCGGCAATGAGCAGTTCTTC.

This clonotype has at least ten counts. The rearrangement uses TRBV10-2 and TRBJ2-3, with 8 bases identical to TRBD2. V trimming: 7 bases; J trimming: 5 bases; junction bases outside the gene matches: 8. The CDR3 has 14 residues. Germline loops: CDR1 WSHSY, CDR2 SAAADI. CDR3 sequence: CASNGLAAGDTQYF. DNA for the CDR3: TGCGCCAGCAACGGACTAGCTGCCGGAGATACGCAGTATTTT.

This chain uses TRBV13 with TRBJ1-2, with 8 bases identical to TRBD1. The V gene's germline CDR1 is PRHDT and CDR2 FYEKMQ (reference sequence). This CDR3 has 16 residues. With 4 bases clipped from V and 7 bases from J, the junction kept 14 bases outside the gene matches. The CDR3 here is CASSSHNGQGRAGYTF. The CDR3 region has the DNA TGTGCCAGCAGCTCCCATAACGGACAGGGTAGGGCTGGCTACACCTTC.

This clonotype was seen repeatedly, ten times or more. This chain connects TRBV18 to TRBJ2-3; D ambiguous. V was pared by 3 bases and J by 5 bases, with 12 bases between. CDR3 length: 14 amino acids. The germline V gene has CDR1 KGHSH and CDR2 LQKENI. Here the CDR3 DNA reads TGTGCCAGCTCACCGCAAAGGGCCGGAGATACGCAGTATTTT. This encodes CASSPQRAGDTQYF.

In this sample, this clonotype turned up a few times. The chain combines TRBV2 with TRBJ2-3; tentatively, D is TRBD1 (6 bases). Trimming stripped 8 bases from V and 3 bases from J, with 12 bases between. Looked up from germline, CDR1 is SNHLY and CDR2 is FYNNEI. This CDR3 is built from 13 residues. The CDR3 nucleotides are TGTGCCAGCGAACCGGGACAAACAGATACGCAGTATTTT. It codes for CASEPGQTDTQYF.

The table lists this clonotype with many counts. V gene TRBV11-2 combines with J gene TRBJ1-3; the D is unclear. V was trimmed by 3 bases and J by 4 bases, leaving 13 bases between them. CDR3 length: 15 amino acids. CDR1 SGHAT and CDR2 FQNNGV come from the germline V gene. The DNA of the CDR3 is TGTGCCAGCAGCTTCAGTGCCTTGGGAGGAAACACCATATATTTT. As protein: CASSFSALGGNTIYF. The variable domain in full, with the rest retrieved from reference TRBV11-2 and TRBJ1-3, is EAGVAQSPRYKIIEKRQSVAFWCNPISGHATLYWYQQILGQGPKLLIQFQNNGVVDDSQLPKDRFSAERLKGVDSTLKIQPAKLEDSAVYLCASSFSALGGNTIYFGEGSWLTVV.

J is TRBJ2-6 and V is TRBV27; 9 positions agree with TRBD2. Germline trimming cut 6 bases from V and 0 bases from J; bases unmatched to any gene: 6. Germline loops: CDR1 MNHEY, CDR2 SMNVEV (reference sequence). The CDR3 extends over 17 amino acids. The CDR3 region is CASSSGTSSSGANVLTF. The CDR3, as DNA: TGTGCCAGCAGCTCCGGGACTAGCTCCTCTGGGGCCAACGTCCTGACTTTC.